This T cell receptor beta chain was recovered during a study of T-cell reconstitution after alpha-beta-depleted transplantation in children. General study findings and limits: Several hundred graft clones that had expanded were reportedly the source of alpha-beta T cells about two months after transplant. TCRbeta diversity was high at day 60 in some patients (a result of surviving recipient T cells and thymic progenitors). The authors attributed T-cell counts and diversity one year after transplant mostly to newly produced T cells.

This clonotype was counted a few times. Its antigen is as yet unknown. The junction had 7 bases not matched to a gene; V was cut back by 2 bases and J by 4 bases. CDR3 size: 16 residues. The germline V gene has CDR1 DFQATT and CDR2 SNEGSKA (reference sequence). A TCRbeta library incorporating unique molecular identifiers was prepared. A single record per CDR3 protein comes from TCRdb applying MiXCR to the PCR reads. Here the sample spans 250,000 to 300,000 distinct CDR3 sequences, roughly 7.8% being singletons. J is TRBJ2-6 and V is TRBV20-1; 8 bases agree with TRBD1. The TCR originated in a female patient between 2 and 15 years old who had a stem cell transplant for Fanconi anemia, so the T cells may come from the graft donor. Sequencing used peripheral blood, obtained 360 days after TCRalphabeta/CD19-depleted stem cell transplant. CDR3 residues: CSARQGAVGGANVLTF. The CDR3 DNA is TGCAGTGCTAGACAGGGGGCGGTAGGGGGGGCCAACGTCCTGACTTTC.